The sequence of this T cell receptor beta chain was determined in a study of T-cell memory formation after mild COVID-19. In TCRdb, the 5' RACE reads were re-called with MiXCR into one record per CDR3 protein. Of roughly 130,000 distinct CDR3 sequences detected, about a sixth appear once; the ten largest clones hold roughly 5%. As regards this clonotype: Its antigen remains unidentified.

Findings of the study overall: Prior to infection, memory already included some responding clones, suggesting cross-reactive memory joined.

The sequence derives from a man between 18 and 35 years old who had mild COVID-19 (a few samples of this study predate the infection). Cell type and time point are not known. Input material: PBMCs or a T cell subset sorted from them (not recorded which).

CDR3 amino acids: CASSVRAGDGYTF. The DNA for the CDR3 is TGTGCCAGCAGCGTGAGGGCAGGGGATGGCTACACCTTC. This chain connects TRBV9 to TRBJ1-2, with TRBD1 as a possible D gene (6 bases). CDR1 and CDR2 from the germline V gene are SGDLS and YYNGEE. V was trimmed by 2 bases and J by 6 bases, leaving 11 bases between them. The CDR3 consists of 13 residues.